The present T cell receptor (beta chain) was sequenced within a study of stem cell transplantation in POMP-related autoinflammatory disease. Germline CDR1 SGHVS, CDR2 FQNEAQ. Trimming left V 0 bases short and J 0 bases short, with 9 bases between. The CDR3 totals 16 residues. Prominent immunodeficiency with autoinflammation defined PRAID. About this clone: Antigen specificity is unknown.

Sequencing was performed with immunoSEQ multiplex PCR; in TCRdb, only in-frame clones are kept and a portion is missing. The sample carries around 10,000 clones, about 87% recorded once. General observations from the study: In PRAID patients, the number of distinct TRB V-J gene pairings was restricted. PRAID patients trended toward lower TRB diversity and higher clonality in all analyzed T-cell subsets.

This TCR derives from a human donor with POMP-related autoinflammation and immune dysregulation (PRAID). The sample here was CD8+ T cells from PBMCs, taken before stem cell transplantation. This chain links TRBV7-8 with TRBJ2-1; either TRBD1 or TRBD2 may fit D (5 bases each). This CDR3 reads CASSLAPGSSYNEQFF. Written as DNA, the CDR3 is TGTGCCAGCAGCTTAGCCCCAGGGAGCTCCTACAATGAGCAGTTCTTC.